The rows below give T cell receptor beta chains drawn from one sample of a study of blood T cell repertoires in COVID-19. Only in-frame clones appear in the TCRdb table, and some are missing; sequencing was by immunoSEQ multiplex PCR. The sample shows about 300,000 clones, 89% of them seen only once. Sequenced sample: PBMCs or T cells enriched from blood (not recorded which). These receptor sequences come from a woman aged 35 to 49 who had recovered from COVID-19. Each CDR3 is given with its conserved first and last residue. A D gene is named only where the DNA matches it firmly. Not every row has a clone size; where given, it reads once, few, many or a size class.

>TRBJ2-2|15|TRBV2|TRBD2|NA
CASTLGVGGTGELFF
TGTGCCAGCACCCTGGGGGTGGGAGGGACCGGGGAGCTGTTTTTT
>TRBJ2-7|17|TRBV7-9|NA|NA
CASSPNDKVRKHYEQYF
TGTGCCAGCAGCCCTAACGACAAGGTCAGAAAACACTACGAGCAGTACTTC
>TRBJ1-5|14|TRBV6-5|NA|NA
CASSYPQGGRPQHF
TGTGCCAGCAGTTACCCCCAAGGGGGTAGGCCCCAGCATTTT
>TRBJ1-2|15|TRBV19|NA|NA
CASSIAGARDYGYTF
TGTGCCAGTAGTATAGCAGGGGCGCGGGACTATGGCTACACCTTC
>TRBJ1-2|12|TRBV12-3/TRBV12-4|NA|NA
CASSFHRDGYTF
TGTGCCAGCAGTTTCCACCGGGATGGCTACACCTTC
>TRBJ1-2|13|TRBV27|NA|NA
CASRSQSNYGYTF
TGTGCCAGCAGATCCCAATCTAACTATGGCTACACCTTC
>TRBJ2-5|13|TRBV2|NA|once
CASVAGLQETQYF
TGTGCCAGCGTGGCGGGTCTCCAAGAGACCCAGTACTTC
>TRBJ1-5|13|TRBV30|NA|NA
CAWSVATGQPQHF
TGTGCCTGGAGTGTGGCTACGGGTCAGCCCCAGCATTTT
>TRBJ2-7|13|TRBV15|NA|once
CATSRGSSWEQYF
TGTGCCACCAGCAGAGGTTCTAGCTGGGAGCAGTACTTC
>TRBJ2-1|15|TRBV9|NA|NA
CASSPREGSYNEQFF
TGTGCCAGCAGCCCCCGGGAAGGGTCCTACAATGAGCAGTTCTTC
>TRBJ1-2|12|TRBV7-9|NA|NA
CASSDQGFGYTF
TGTGCCAGCAGCGACCAGGGGTTTGGCTACACCTTC
>TRBJ2-7|14|TRBV7-9|TRBD1|NA
CASETGGPPYEQYF
TGTGCCAGCGAGACAGGGGGGCCTCCTTACGAGCAGTACTTC
>TRBJ2-7|14|TRBV7-2|TRBD1|NA
CASSLGQGGHEQYF
TGTGCCAGCAGCTTGGGACAGGGGGGCCACGAGCAGTACTTC
>TRBJ1-3|13|TRBV9|TRBD1|NA
CASSTGQGNTIYF
TGTGCCAGCAGCACGGGACAGGGAAACACCATATATTTT
>TRBJ2-1|21|TRBV4-1|TRBD1|NA
CASSRSVGLTPRQGAYNEQFF
TGCGCCAGCAGCCGCTCAGTGGGCCTTACCCCGAGACAGGGGGCTTACAATGAGCAGTTCTTC
>TRBJ2-3|18|TRBV11-3|TRBD1|NA
CASSPTTGYGWGTDTQYF
TGTGCCAGCAGCCCCACGACAGGGTATGGATGGGGCACAGATACGCAGTATTTT
>TRBJ2-4|17|TRBV4-1|NA|few
CASSQGRTTVAKNIQYF
TGCGCCAGCAGCCAAGGGCGGACAACAGTAGCCAAAAACATTCAGTACTTC
>TRBJ1-1|14|TRBV3-1/TRBV3-2|TRBD1|NA
CASSRQGRDTEAFF
TGTGCCAGCAGCAGACAGGGGCGAGACACTGAAGCTTTCTTT
>TRBJ1-2|16|TRBV4-1|TRBD1|NA
CASSRPKRQGFLGYTF
TGCGCCAGCAGCCGACCAAAACGACAGGGGTTCTTGGGCTACACCTTC
>TRBJ2-2|15|TRBV7-8|NA|NA
CASSPTRHETGELFF
TGTGCCAGCAGCCCTACGCGACATGAAACCGGGGAGCTGTTTTTT
>TRBJ2-3|16|TRBV6-2/TRBV6-3|TRBD2|NA
CASSQTSLPSTDTQYF
TGTGCCAGCAGTCAGACTAGCTTACCTAGCACAGATACGCAGTATTTT
>TRBJ1-1|18|TRBV19|TRBD1|few
CASSIGSGFAGGKTEAFF
TGTGCCAGTAGTATTGGGAGCGGGTTCGCAGGGGGCAAGACTGAAGCTTTCTTT
>TRBJ1-5|15|TRBV7-2|TRBD1|few
CASSLGGQTNQPQHF
TGTGCCAGCAGCTTAGGGGGACAGACCAATCAGCCCCAGCATTTT
>TRBJ2-5|17|TRBV6-1|TRBD2|few
CASSEPLAGGGLETQYF
TGTGCCAGCAGTGAACCCCTAGCGGGAGGGGGGCTAGAGACCCAGTACTTC
>TRBJ2-7|15|TRBV5-1|TRBD1|NA
CASSPDRVVRSEQYF
TGCGCCAGCAGCCCTGACAGGGTGGTTCGCAGCGAGCAGTACTTC
>TRBJ2-1|15|TRBV5-1|TRBD2|NA
CASSLPSSGGNEQFF
TGCGCCAGCAGCTTACCGTCTAGCGGGGGCAATGAGCAGTTCTTC
>TRBJ1-1|17|TRBV5-3|NA|NA
CARSPCTLAIGDTEAFF
TGTGCCAGAAGCCCTTGCACATTGGCCATCGGAGACACTGAAGCTTTCTTT
>TRBJ1-3|14|TRBV18|NA|NA
CASSQPSAGNTIYF
TGTGCCAGCTCACAGCCCTCCGCGGGAAACACCATATATTTT
>TRBJ2-2|14|TRBV27|NA|NA
CASGWTSYTGELFF
TGTGCCAGCGGATGGACTTCCTACACCGGGGAGCTGTTTTTT
>TRBJ1-4|17|TRBV5-1|NA|NA
CASSLGAYRAHEEKLFF
TGCGCCAGCAGCTTGGGAGCCTACAGGGCACATGAGGAAAAACTGTTTTTT